The next 26 T cell receptor beta chains were all read from a single sample in a study of cytomegalovirus exposure and HLA in healthy donors. 60 Vbeta and 13 Jbeta primers were used in PCR. Sequencing used immunoSEQ multiplex PCR; TCRdb keeps in-frame clones, though not all of them. This table has 79,000 or so clones, roughly 80% appearing once. The sequencing input was PBMCs. These receptors came from a woman in her thirties or forties in good health and CMV-seropositive.

This chain uses TRBV2 with TRBJ1-3; no clear D. CDR3 length: 15 residues. Trimming removed 3 bases at V and 0 bases at J, with 9 bases between. The germline CDR1 and CDR2 sequences are SNHLY and FYNNEI. Here the CDR3 reads CASSESHFSGNTIYF. CDR3 DNA sequence: TGTGCCAGCAGTGAGTCACATTTCTCTGGAAACACCATATATTTT.

The chain recombines TRBV15 with TRBJ2-5, with 7 nucleotides matching TRBD2. J gave up 4 bases and V 0 bases, and 5 bases lay outside the gene matches. CDR3 length: 15 residues. Germline V gene lookup returns CDR1 LNHNV and CDR2 YYDKDF (reference sequence). CDR3 region: CATSRDGRASETQYF. The CDR3 nucleotides are TGTGCCACCAGCAGAGATGGGAGGGCCTCAGAGACCCAGTACTTC.

The chain couples TRBV29-1 to TRBJ2-1; D unclear. V lost 0 bases to trimming and J lost 10 bases, with 7 bases between them. CDR3 size: 11 residues. Per germline, CDR1 SQVTM and CDR2 ANQGSEA. The chain's CDR3 is CSVEDRSEQFF. The CDR3 nucleotides are TGCAGCGTTGAAGATAGGAGCGAGCAGTTCTTC.

This chain connects TRBV19 to TRBJ2-7; 11 nucleotides match TRBD2. After removal of 3 bases from V and 9 bases from J, the junction contained 7 bases not matched to a gene. In germline, CDR1 is LNHDA, CDR2 SQIVND (reference sequence). This CDR3 is built from 14 residues. In DNA, the CDR3 is TGTGCCAGTAGTATCTTCGGGACTAGCGGAGGGCAGTACTTC. It yields the protein CASSIFGTSGGQYF.

V usage is TRBV19 and J usage is TRBJ1-1; D uncertain. The germline V and J ends were trimmed by 8 bases and 4 bases, with 11 bases remaining between them. Germline-derived CDR1 and CDR2 are LNHDA and SQIVND (reference sequence). The CDR3 loop spans 12 amino acids. The CDR3 protein is CASRKTTTEAFF. The CDR3 DNA is TGTGCCAGTCGGAAGACAACCACTGAAGCTTTCTTT.

The rearrangement joins TRBV5-1 to TRBJ2-3, with a tentative D call TRBD1 (5 bases). The CDR3 length is 14 residues. Deletions cut 4 bases from V and 0 bases from J, with 9 bases between. The germline gives CDR1 SGHRS, CDR2 YFSETQ. The CDR3, as DNA: TGCGCCAGCAGCCCAACAGGTAGCACAGATACGCAGTATTTT. Protein sequence: CASSPTGSTDTQYF.

The chain employs TRBV2 and TRBJ2-7; 8 bases line up with TRBD1. J lost 2 bases, V lost 6 bases, and 3 bases had no gene match. CDR1 is SNHLY, CDR2 FYNNEI, per germline. This CDR3 has 13 residues. In DNA form, the CDR3 reads TGTGCCAGCAGCGGACAGGGCCCCTACGAGCAGTACTTC. It encodes CASSGQGPYEQYF.

The chain uses TRBV5-6 and TRBJ2-4; 10 positions match TRBD1. Germline-derived CDR1 and CDR2 are SGHDT and YYEEEE. Trimming took 3 bases from V and 0 from J; bases not matched to a gene: 9. The CDR3 is made up of 18 amino acids. Written as DNA, the CDR3 is TGTGCCAGCAGCTACAAGCCGGGACAGGGGATAGCCAAAAACATTCAGTACTTC. Translating it yields CASSYKPGQGIAKNIQYF.

The rearrangement links TRBV4-2 to TRBJ1-6, with 7 bases fitting TRBD1. J gave up 7 bases and V 1 base, and 7 bases lay outside the gene matches. Germline-derived CDR1 and CDR2 are LGHNA and YNFKEQ. The CDR3 covers 16 residues. CDR3 protein: CASSQGADRANSPLHF. The CDR3 DNA reads TGTGCCAGCAGCCAAGGGGCAGACAGGGCAAATTCACCCCTCCACTTT.

The V and J genes are TRBV29-1 and TRBJ2-1, with TRBD2 matching 8 bases. The CDR3 has 13 residues. Germline V gene data show CDR1 as SQVTM and CDR2 as ANQGSEA. Losses at the gene ends were 6 bases for V and 13 bases for J; bases not matched to a gene: 14. CDR3 amino acids: CSVGVSGDTIQFF. In DNA form, the CDR3 reads TGCAGCGTGGGGGTTAGCGGGGATACGATACAGTTCTTC.

The J gene is TRBJ2-5, the V gene TRBV5-1, with 9 bases aligning to TRBD2. The CDR3 sequence is 15 residues long. The germline CDR1 and CDR2 sequences are SGHRS and YFSETQ. The V gene end was trimmed by 4 bases and the J gene end by 1 base; junction bases not matched to a gene: 5. CDR3 loop: CASSRLADLQETQYF. CDR3 nucleotide sequence: TGCGCCAGCAGCCGACTAGCGGACCTCCAAGAGACCCAGTACTTC.

The chain is built from TRBV6-5 and TRBJ1-6; tentative D call: TRBD1 (5 bases). The V end lost 6 bases, the J end lost 13 bases, and 19 bases lay between the germline ends. CDR3 length: 14 amino acids. Germline CDR1 reads MNHEY; CDR2 reads SVGAGI. The CDR3 region is CASSHGQGTVPLHF. CDR3 bases: TGTGCCAGCAGCCACGGACAAGGAACTGTCCCCCTCCACTTT.

This clone was detected only a few times. The gene calls are TRBV5-4 and TRBJ2-5, with 7 bases that match TRBD1. V shed 1 base and J 2 bases; nucleotides not matched to a gene: 2. This CDR3 comprises 14 residues. CDR1 is SGHNT and CDR2 is YYREEE in the germline V gene (reference sequence). CDR3: CASSLQQGQETQYF. For the CDR3, the DNA is TGTGCCAGCAGCTTGCAACAGGGGCAAGAGACCCAGTACTTC.

The gene calls are TRBV25-1 and TRBJ1-6; D gene unclear. The germline CDR1 and CDR2 sequences are MGHDK and SYGVNS. The CDR3 consists of 14 residues. The V end was cut by 5 bases, the J end by 7 bases, with 12 bases between. The CDR3 sequence: CASSSPEVNSPLHF. CDR3 coding DNA: TGTGCCAGCAGTAGTCCAGAAGTCAATTCACCCCTCCACTTT.

V is TRBV6-5 and J is TRBJ2-5, with D maybe TRBD2 (5 bases). Germline V gene data show CDR1 as MNHEY and CDR2 as SVGAGI. Deletions cut 6 bases from V and 4 bases from J, with 9 bases between. This CDR3 spans 12 amino acids. CDR3 sequence: CASRDGVETQYF. The CDR3 nucleotides read TGTGCCAGCAGAGACGGGGTAGAGACCCAGTACTTC.

The CDR3 sequence is CAWMGHLNTEAFF. For the CDR3, the DNA is TGTGCCTGGATGGGACACTTGAACACTGAAGCTTTCTTT. V and J are TRBV30 and TRBJ1-1; D perhaps matches TRBD1 (6 bases). Germline lookup yields CDR1 GTSNPN and CDR2 SVGIG (reference sequence). The CDR3 loop spans 13 amino acids. V was pared by 4 bases and J by 0 bases, with 9 bases between. The whole variable domain, filled in from reference TRBV30 and TRBJ1-1, reads SQTIHQWPATLVQPVGSPLSLECTVEGTSNPNLYWYRQAAGRGLQLLFYSVGIGQISSEVPQNLSASRPQDRQFILSSKKLLLSDSGFYLCAWMGHLNTEAFFGQGTRLTVV.

The chain combines TRBV7-8 with TRBJ2-2; unclear D gene. The CDR3 has 18 amino acids. The ends were cut back, 3 bases at V and 5 bases at J, with 22 bases in the middle. Germline CDR1 reads SGHVS; CDR2 reads FQNEAQ. The CDR3 loop reads CASSLYAVRTSRTGELFF. The CDR3 bases are TGTGCCAGCAGCTTGTACGCGGTCCGAACTTCGAGGACCGGGGAGCTGTTTTTT.

This chain uses TRBV6-1 with TRBJ1-5, with TRBD1 identical over 7 bases. J was trimmed by 4 bases and V by 5 bases; bases with no gene match: 8. The CDR3 is 15 amino acids. Per the germline V gene, CDR1 is MNHNS and CDR2 is SASEGT. The CDR3 DNA follows: TGTGCCAGCAGTAACCGGGACAGAAAAAATCAGCCCCAGCATTTT. It yields the protein CASSNRDRKNQPQHF.

The gene calls are TRBV10-3 and TRBJ1-4, with 8 bases fitting TRBD1. Germline trimming cut 2 bases from V and 2 bases from J; bases unmatched to any gene: 1. The CDR3 is 15 amino acids. CDR1 ENHRY and CDR2 SYGVKD come from the germline V gene. The DNA for the CDR3 is TGTGCCATCAGTGAGGGGGACAGGACTAATGAAAAACTGTTTTTT. The encoded protein is CAISEGDRTNEKLFF.

This rearrangement joins TRBV29-1 to TRBJ1-5, with TRBD1 as a possible D gene (5 bases). The CDR3 covers 14 residues. The V end lost 4 bases, the J end lost 4 bases, and 14 bases lay between the germline ends. Per the germline V gene, CDR1 is SQVTM and CDR2 is ANQGSEA. As DNA, the CDR3 is TGCAGCGTTGGGGGGGGTACAGAGAATCAGCCCCAGCATTTT. Its protein is CSVGGGTENQPQHF.

This chain links TRBV7-2 with TRBJ2-5, with a weak D call TRBD1 (5 bases). Germline V CDR1 and CDR2: SGHTA, FQGNSA. V shed 1 base and J shed 2 bases, with 8 bases lying between them. CDR3 size: 14 residues. CDR3 nucleotide sequence: TGTGCCAGCAGCTTAGGGACAAATCAAGAGACCCAGTACTTC. This gives the protein CASSLGTNQETQYF.

The J gene is TRBJ1-2, the V gene TRBV28; TRBD1 aligns across 10 bases. V shed 2 bases, J shed 7 bases, and the junction held 4 bases outside the gene matches. Germline V gene lookup returns CDR1 MDHEN and CDR2 SYDVKM. The CDR3 covers 14 residues. CDR3 amino acids: CASSLLTGGGGYTF. In nucleotides, the CDR3 is TGTGCCAGCAGTTTACTGACAGGGGGCGGTGGCTACACCTTC.

This chain uses TRBV5-1 with TRBJ2-7, with 11 bases fitting TRBD2. The germline gives CDR1 SGHRS, CDR2 YFSETQ. V was clipped by 3 bases and J by 4 bases; unmatched bases: 3. This CDR3 region has 14 residues. This CDR3 is CASSSLAGEYEQYF. Here the CDR3 DNA reads TGCGCCAGCAGCTCACTAGCGGGGGAATACGAGCAGTACTTC.

This clone was counted a single time. The chain combines TRBV19 with TRBJ2-1; TRBD2 agrees at 15 bases. The germline gives CDR1 LNHDA, CDR2 SQIVND (reference sequence). V lost 4 bases and J lost 14; bases outside the gene matches: 9. The CDR3 is made up of 15 amino acids. CDR3 nucleotides: TGTGCCAGTAGTACCGGGACTAGCGGGGGGATGAGTAAGTTCTTC. It translates to CASSTGTSGGMSKFF.

This clone has more than one count but fewer than ten. Other DNA sequences in this specimen translate into the identical CDR3. The CDR3 bases are TGCGCCAGCAGCCAAGTTCTACAGGGGCTAGCGACAGTTTCGAATGAGCAGTTCTTC. Translation gives CASSQVLQGLATVSNEQFF. The chain has TRBV4-1 and TRBJ2-1, with D perhaps matching TRBD1 (7 bases). Germline V gene lookup returns CDR1 MGHRA and CDR2 YSYEKL. CDR3 length equals 19 residues. Trimming stripped 1 base from V and 7 bases from J, with 26 bases between.

For the CDR3, the DNA is TGCGCCAGCAGCTTTAGCGGGGGGGGGCTAGATACGCAGTATTTT. This translates into CASSFSGGGLDTQYF. This chain uses TRBV5-1 with TRBJ2-3; TRBD2 matches at 11 bases. The CDR3 sequence is 15 residues long. Germline loops: CDR1 SGHRS, CDR2 YFSETQ. V lost 2 bases and J lost 5; bases outside the gene matches: 4.